Each of the 3 T cell receptor beta chains below was sequenced from the same sample in a study of beta chain features in type 1 diabetes. Since all of the isolated RNA was reverse transcribed, expressed TCRB transcripts were what got sequenced. Produced via immunoSEQ multiplex PCR; TCRdb's table is partial and in-frame only. The sample contains under 450,000 clones, less than 15% of which appear only once. Sequences were obtained from naive CD4+ T cells from blood. The origin of the receptors is a woman younger than 35 in good health.

This chain links TRBV7-2 with TRBJ1-2; 8 bases fit TRBD1. Per the germline V gene, CDR1 is SGHTA and CDR2 is FQGNSA. The CDR3 is made up of 14 amino acids. Unmatched junction bases numbered 4, after V lost 3 bases and J lost 4 bases. CDR3: CASSFRGRGYGYTF. The CDR3 DNA sequence: TGTGCCAGCAGCTTCAGGGGGCGAGGCTATGGCTACACCTTC.

This clone was counted only a few times. The CDR3: CASSHRLAGVAYNEQFF. DNA for the CDR3: TGTGCCAGCAGCCACCGTCTAGCGGGAGTCGCCTACAATGAGCAGTTCTTC. The chain uses TRBV14 and TRBJ2-1; 10 bases line up with TRBD2. V was clipped by 3 bases and J by 2 bases; unmatched bases: 7. CDR3 length: 17 residues. CDR1 and CDR2 (germline): SGHDN, FVKESK.

As DNA, the CDR3 is TGCAGCGTTGTATCAGCGGAAGAGACCCAGTACTTC. It encodes CSVVSAEETQYF. The rearrangement uses TRBV29-1 and TRBJ2-5; maybe TRBD2 (5 bases). The CDR3 is made up of 12 amino acids. The V end lost 4 bases, the J end lost 3 bases, and 9 bases lay between the germline ends. The germline V gene has CDR1 SQVTM and CDR2 ANQGSEA.